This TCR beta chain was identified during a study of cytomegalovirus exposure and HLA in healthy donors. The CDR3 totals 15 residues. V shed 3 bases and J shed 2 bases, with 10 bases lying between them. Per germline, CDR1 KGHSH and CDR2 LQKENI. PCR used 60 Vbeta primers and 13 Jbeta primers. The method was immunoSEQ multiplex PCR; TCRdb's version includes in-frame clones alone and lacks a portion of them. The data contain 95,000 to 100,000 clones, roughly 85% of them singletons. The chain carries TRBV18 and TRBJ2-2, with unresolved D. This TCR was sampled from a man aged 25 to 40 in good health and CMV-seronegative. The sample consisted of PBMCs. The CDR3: CASSPITSNTGELFF. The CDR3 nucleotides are TGTGCCAGCTCACCTATAACATCTAACACCGGGGAGCTGTTTTTT.